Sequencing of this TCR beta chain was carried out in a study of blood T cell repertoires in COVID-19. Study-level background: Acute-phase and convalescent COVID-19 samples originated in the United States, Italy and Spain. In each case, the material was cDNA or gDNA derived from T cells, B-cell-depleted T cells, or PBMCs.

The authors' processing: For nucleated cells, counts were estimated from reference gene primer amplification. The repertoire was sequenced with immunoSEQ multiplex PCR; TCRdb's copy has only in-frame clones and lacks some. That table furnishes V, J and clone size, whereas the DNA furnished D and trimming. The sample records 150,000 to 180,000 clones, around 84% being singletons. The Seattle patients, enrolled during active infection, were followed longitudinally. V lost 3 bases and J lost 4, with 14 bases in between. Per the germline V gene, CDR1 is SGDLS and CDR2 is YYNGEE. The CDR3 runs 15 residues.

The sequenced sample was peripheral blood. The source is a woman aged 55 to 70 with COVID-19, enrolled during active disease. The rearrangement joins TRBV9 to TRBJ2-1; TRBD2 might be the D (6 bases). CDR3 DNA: TGTGCCAGCAGCGCCCAGACTAGTCCGTACAATGAGCAGTTCTTC. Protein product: CASSAQTSPYNEQFF.